The 31 T cell receptor beta chains in this list originate from one sample, sequenced in a study of Tregs in tolerant kidney transplant recipients. Profiled with immunoSEQ multiplex PCR; TCRdb holds only in-frame clones, not every one. The data contain about 240,000 clones, approximately 84% of them singletons. Sequences were obtained from CD4+ T cells from blood. These receptors were taken from a human donor in good health.

The chain carries TRBV2 and TRBJ2-3, with unresolved D. Trimming left V 5 bases short and J 2 bases short, with 8 bases between. Germline values: CDR1 SNHLY, CDR2 FYNNEI. The CDR3 has 13 amino acids. CDR3 loop: CASSQGLTDTQYF. The CDR3 DNA is TGTGCCAGCAGTCAAGGCCTCACAGATACGCAGTATTTT. Variable domain in full (rest from reference TRBV2 and TRBJ2-3): EPEVTQTPSHQVTQMGQEVILRCVPISNHLYFYWYRQILGQKVEFLVSFYNNEISEKSEIFDDQFSVERPDGSNFTLKIRSTKLEDSAMYFCASSQGLTDTQYFGPGTRLTVL.

The CDR3 protein is CASSQGLAGETQYF. CDR3 DNA sequence: TGCGCCAGCAGCCAGGGACTAGCGGGAGAGACCCAGTACTTC. V usage is TRBV5-1 and J usage is TRBJ2-5; 12 nucleotides agree with TRBD2. Per the germline V gene, CDR1 is SGHRS and CDR2 is YFSETQ. Germline trimming cut 4 bases from V and 4 bases from J; bases unmatched to any gene: 2. The CDR3 runs 14 residues.

V gene TRBV7-9 combines with J gene TRBJ1-1; TRBD1 matches at 11 bases. Germline lookup yields CDR1 SEHNR and CDR2 FQNEAQ (reference sequence). V dropped 5 bases and J dropped 4; count of bases not matched to a gene: 3. The CDR3 runs 14 residues. The CDR3 bases are TGTGCCAGCAGCGGGGACAGGGGGGGCACTGAAGCTTTCTTT. Protein product: CASSGDRGGTEAFF.

This clone was detected only once. The rearrangement links TRBV18 to TRBJ2-3; 10 bases agree with TRBD2. V was clipped by 6 bases and J by 4 bases; unmatched bases: 7. Germline CDR1 KGHSH, CDR2 LQKENI. The CDR3 loop spans 15 amino acids. The DNA for the CDR3 is TGTGCCAGCTCTCCTACTAGCGGGATTGCAGATACGCAGTATTTT. Encoded protein: CASSPTSGIADTQYF. The full variable domain, in which reference TRBV18 and TRBJ2-3 provide the parts outside the CDR3, is NAGVMQNPRHLVRRRGQEARLRCSPMKGHSHVYWYRQLPEEGLKFMVYLQKENIIDESGMPKERFSAEFPKEGPSILRIQQVVRGDSAAYFCASSPTSGIADTQYFGPGTRLTVL.

The chain employs TRBV5-1 and TRBJ2-3; tentative D call: TRBD1 (6 bases). Between the trimmed V and J ends, which lost 2 bases and 3 bases, there was a span of 13 bases. The CDR3 runs to 15 residues. In germline, CDR1 is SGHRS, CDR2 YFSETQ. This chain's CDR3 is CASSFARGSTDTQYF. CDR3 nucleotides: TGCGCCAGCAGCTTCGCCAGGGGTTCTACAGATACGCAGTATTTT.

V and J are TRBV19 and TRBJ2-4; 8 bases match TRBD1. Trimming cost V 7 bases and J 0 bases; bases outside gene matches: 8. Germline V lookup: CDR1 LNHDA, CDR2 SQIVND (reference sequence). The CDR3 consists of 16 residues. The CDR3 sequence: CASTNDRGLAKNIQYF. The DNA for the CDR3 is TGTGCCAGTACCAACGACAGGGGTTTAGCCAAAAACATTCAGTACTTC.

The chain recombines TRBV6-5 with TRBJ1-1; 8 bases agree with TRBD1. This CDR3 is 16 amino acids long. Germline V gene data show CDR1 as MNHEY and CDR2 as SVGAGI. J was trimmed by 1 base and V by 0 bases; bases with no gene match: 4. The CDR3 bases are TGTGCCAGCAGTTACTCGAGGGACAGGAGGAACACTGAAGCTTTCTTT. Amino acid sequence: CASSYSRDRRNTEAFF.

This chain links TRBV30 with TRBJ2-4; TRBD1 is a possible D gene (5 bases). Trimming cost V 4 bases and J 0 bases, with 13 bases left between them. CDR3 length equals 15 residues. CDR1 is GTSNPN and CDR2 is SVGIG in the germline V gene (reference sequence). CDR3 sequence: CAWNAPGQAKNIQYF. The CDR3, as DNA: TGTGCCTGGAACGCACCCGGACAAGCCAAAAACATTCAGTACTTC.

The chain recombines TRBV5-1 with TRBJ2-7; 11 bases match TRBD1. The CDR3 is 15 residues long. J gave up 2 bases and V 5 bases, and 6 bases lay outside the gene matches. Per the germline V gene, CDR1 is SGHRS and CDR2 is YFSETQ. CDR3 bases: TGCGCCAGCAGATCTCGGACAGGGGGCCCCTACGAGCAGTACTTC. It is translated as CASRSRTGGPYEQYF.

CDR3 bases: TGTGCCAGCAGCTTAGGGGACGGACGCTCCTACGAGCAGTACTTC. Residues: CASSLGDGRSYEQYF. The V and J genes are TRBV7-7 and TRBJ2-7; D may be TRBD1 or TRBD2 (5 bases each). Germline CDR1 and CDR2: SSHAT and FNYEAQ (reference sequence). The CDR3 spans 15 residues. V dropped 1 base and J dropped 0 bases, with 10 bases sitting between them.

The chain couples TRBV5-1 to TRBJ2-2; the D is unclear. Germline CDR1 is SGHRS and CDR2 is YFSETQ. The CDR3 contains 15 residues. V was cut by 0 bases and J by 1 base, with 7 bases left in between. The CDR3 DNA follows: TGCGCCAGCAGCTTGGATGCTGGGAACACCGGGGAGCTGTTTTTT. It encodes CASSLDAGNTGELFF. The full variable domain, with the rest looked up from reference TRBV5-1 and TRBJ2-2, is KAGVTQTPRYLIKTRGQQVTLSCSPISGHRSVSWYQQTPGQGLQFLFEYFSETQRNKGNFPGRFSGRQFSNSRSEMNVSTLELGDSALYLCASSLDAGNTGELFFGEGSRLTVL.

Comment on this clone: This same CDR3 is encoded by further DNA sequences in the sample. This chain uses TRBV9 with TRBJ1-6, with D tentatively TRBD1 (5 bases). The length of the CDR3 is 16 residues. The V and J ends lost 3 bases and 0 bases respectively, with 10 bases between them. Germline CDR1 reads SGDLS; CDR2 reads YYNGEE. CDR3 sequence (DNA): TGTGCCAGCAGCGCAAGACAGAGCTCCTATAATTCACCCCTCCACTTT. Protein product: CASSARQSSYNSPLHF.

V usage is TRBV10-1 and J usage is TRBJ2-4; D possibly corresponds to TRBD2 (5 bases). CDR1 and CDR2 (germline): WNHNN, SYGVQD (reference sequence). This CDR3 has 14 residues. V was pared by 4 bases and J by 8 bases, with 15 bases between. The CDR3 is CASSANPGRDIQYF. In DNA, the CDR3 is TGCGCCAGCAGTGCAAATCCCGGGCGGGACATTCAGTACTTC.

CDR3 DNA sequence: TGTGCCAGTAGTACGACACGCAGCACAGATACGCAGTATTTT. Residues: CASSTTRSTDTQYF. V gene TRBV19 combines with J gene TRBJ2-3; D is uncertain. Deletions cut 4 bases from V and 0 bases from J, with 8 bases between. The CDR3 has 14 residues. Germline V gives CDR1 LNHDA, CDR2 SQIVND (reference sequence).

V gene TRBV11-1 combines with J gene TRBJ2-5; possibly TRBD1 for D (6 bases). The DNA end is more similar to TRBJ2-7, so the J call may be wrong. CDR3 length equals 15 residues. Germline V gene data show CDR1 as SGHAT and CDR2 as FQDESV (reference sequence). The CDR3 protein is CASSKNPGQLYEQYF. The DNA of the CDR3 is TGTGCCAGCAGCAAAAATCCGGGACAACTCTACGAGCAGTACTTC.

The chain joins TRBV30 to TRBJ1-2; D is unclear. V was pared by 0 bases and J by 5 bases, with 4 bases between. This CDR3 has 11 residues. Germline values: CDR1 GTSNPN, CDR2 SVGIG (reference sequence). The CDR3 region is CAWSVAYGYTF. The CDR3 nucleotides read TGTGCCTGGAGTGTCGCTTATGGCTACACCTTC.

The genes are TRBV19 and TRBJ1-2; the match to TRBD1 covers 8 bases. V lost 5 bases to trimming and J lost 4 bases; unmatched junction nucleotides: 6. This CDR3 comprises 14 residues. Germline CDR1 reads LNHDA; CDR2 reads SQIVND (reference sequence). The DNA of the CDR3 is TGTGCCAGTAGTGACGATGACAGGGGCTATGGCTACACCTTC. Amino acid sequence: CASSDDDRGYGYTF.

The rearrangement uses TRBV5-1 and TRBJ1-6; 7 nucleotides align to TRBD1. CDR3 size: 14 residues. From germline, CDR1 is SGHRS and CDR2 YFSETQ. V dropped 2 bases and J dropped 10; count of bases not matched to a gene: 6. The CDR3 loop reads CASSLGGGGSPLHF. DNA for the CDR3: TGCGCCAGCAGCTTAGGGGGCGGAGGGTCACCCCTCCACTTT. The full variable domain, rest sourced from reference TRBV5-1 and TRBJ1-6, is KAGVTQTPRYLIKTRGQQVTLSCSPISGHRSVSWYQQTPGQGLQFLFEYFSETQRNKGNFPGRFSGRQFSNSRSEMNVSTLELGDSALYLCASSLGGGGSPLHFGNGTRLTVT.

The gene calls are TRBV11-3 and TRBJ2-7; tentative D call: TRBD1 (6 bases). V lost 8 bases and J 5 bases, leaving 13 bases between the germline ends. This CDR3 comprises 12 residues. Germline-derived CDR1 and CDR2 are SGHNT and YENEEA. CDR3: CASLPTGNEQYF. The CDR3 DNA sequence: TGTGCCAGCCTGCCCACAGGGAACGAGCAGTACTTC.

In this sample, this clone turned up a few times. The chain combines TRBV6-5 with TRBJ2-7; D assignment may be TRBD1 or TRBD2 (5 bases each). Trimming shortened V by 0 bases and J by 3 bases, and 12 bases separated the two germline ends. The CDR3 runs 15 residues. Germline CDR1 is MNHEY and CDR2 is SVGAGI. The CDR3 DNA follows: TGTGCCAGCAGTTACTCCGGGACCACGGGCTACGAGCAGTACTTC. Amino acid sequence: CASSYSGTTGYEQYF.

The chain uses TRBV5-4 and TRBJ2-5; D gene unclear. The CDR3 runs to 13 residues. V was shortened by 6 bases and J by 0 bases, with 9 bases between the two germline ends. The germline gives CDR1 SGHNT, CDR2 YYREEE (reference sequence). Here the CDR3 DNA reads TGTGCCAGCAAGGTTACGTACCAAGAGACCCAGTACTTC. This encodes CASKVTYQETQYF.

The rearrangement uses TRBV21-1 and TRBJ2-5; the table assigns TRBD1, which was not confirmed against the DNA. TRBV21-1 is classified as a pseudogene. CDR3 size: 14 residues. CDR3: CASSKEEQGKTQYF. The CDR3 DNA reads as TGTGCCAGCAGCAAAGAGGAACAGGGGAAGACCCAGTACTTC.

The rearrangement uses TRBV18 and TRBJ2-5; 8 bases are a match to TRBD1. The J segment lost 4 bases and the V segment lost 3 bases, leaving 4 bases of the junction unmatched. Per germline, CDR1 KGHSH and CDR2 LQKENI. The CDR3 sequence is 14 residues long. CDR3 nucleotide sequence: TGTGCCAGCTCACCGTCAACAGGGGGAGAGACCCAGTACTTC. It encodes CASSPSTGGETQYF.

The chain carries TRBV10-1 and TRBJ2-3; no definite D call. The ends were cut back, 3 bases at V and 0 bases at J, with 13 bases in the middle. The CDR3 covers 16 residues. CDR1 is WNHNN and CDR2 is SYGVQD in the germline V gene (reference sequence). The CDR3 region is CASSDYRIFSTDTQYF. The CDR3 DNA reads as TGCGCCAGCAGTGACTACAGAATCTTTAGCACAGATACGCAGTATTTT.

The chain couples TRBV5-1 to TRBJ2-3; 8 bases are shared with TRBD2. Looked up from germline, CDR1 is SGHRS and CDR2 is YFSETQ. The J segment lost 2 bases and the V segment lost 0 bases, leaving 5 bases of the junction unmatched. This CDR3 comprises 16 residues. CDR3 in DNA: TGCGCCAGCAGCTTGGTGGCGGGGGGCGACACAGATACGCAGTATTTT. Amino acids: CASSLVAGGDTDTQYF.

The table lists this clone with a count of one. The gene calls are TRBV7-9 and TRBJ2-1; 8 bases line up with TRBD2. Germline assignment: CDR1 SEHNR and CDR2 FQNEAQ (reference sequence). The CDR3 is made up of 15 amino acids. V trimming: 5 bases; J trimming: 8 bases; junction bases outside the gene matches: 11. Here the CDR3 DNA reads TGTGCCAGCAGCGAACCGGGGACTAGTTCCCATGAGCAGTTCTTC. Translated, it gives CASSEPGTSSHEQFF.

This chain connects TRBV18 to TRBJ2-2, with D uncertain. Per the germline V gene, CDR1 is KGHSH and CDR2 is LQKENI. V gave up 6 bases and J gave up 1 base, with 15 bases separating them. The CDR3 sequence is 16 residues long. In DNA, the CDR3 is TGTGCCAGCTCGACTGACGCGGAGATGAACACCGGGGAGCTGTTTTTT. Translated, it gives CASSTDAEMNTGELFF.

This clone was observed a few times. The J gene is TRBJ1-2, the V gene TRBV6-5, with D possibly being TRBD1 (6 bases). This CDR3 contains 13 residues. Trimming removed 6 bases at V and 4 bases at J, with 12 bases between. Germline CDR1 MNHEY, CDR2 SVGAGI. Written as DNA, the CDR3 is TGTGCCAGCAGCCCCCCGGACAGCTATGGCTACACCTTC. Its translation is CASSPPDSYGYTF.

The V gene is TRBV5-4, the J gene TRBJ2-7, with 7 nucleotides matching TRBD1. After removal of 5 bases from V and 5 bases from J, the junction contained 7 bases not matched to a gene. CDR3 size: 13 residues. The germline CDR1 and CDR2 sequences are SGHNT and YYREEE (reference sequence). CDR3 bases: TGTGCCAGCAGTCGGGACAGCTGGAACGAGCAGTACTTC. This translates into CASSRDSWNEQYF.

This rearrangement joins TRBV9 to TRBJ2-1; the match to TRBD1 covers 10 bases. Germline values: CDR1 SGDLS, CDR2 YYNGEE. This CDR3 has 15 residues. Unmatched junction bases numbered 6, after V lost 5 bases and J lost 4 bases. This chain's CDR3 is CASSLRDRGYNEQFF. The CDR3 DNA reads TGTGCCAGCAGTCTCCGGGACAGGGGTTACAATGAGCAGTTCTTC.

This clone was picked up one time. The rearrangement joins TRBV7-2 to TRBJ2-6, with a possible D match to TRBD2 (6 bases). Germline loops: CDR1 SGHTA, CDR2 FQGNSA. V was trimmed by 2 bases and J by 2 bases, leaving 16 bases between them. The CDR3 runs to 18 residues. CDR3 protein: CASSLSGLLVTGANVLTF. The CDR3 nucleotides read TGTGCCAGCAGCTTATCGGGACTCTTAGTAACTGGGGCCAACGTCCTGACTTTC.